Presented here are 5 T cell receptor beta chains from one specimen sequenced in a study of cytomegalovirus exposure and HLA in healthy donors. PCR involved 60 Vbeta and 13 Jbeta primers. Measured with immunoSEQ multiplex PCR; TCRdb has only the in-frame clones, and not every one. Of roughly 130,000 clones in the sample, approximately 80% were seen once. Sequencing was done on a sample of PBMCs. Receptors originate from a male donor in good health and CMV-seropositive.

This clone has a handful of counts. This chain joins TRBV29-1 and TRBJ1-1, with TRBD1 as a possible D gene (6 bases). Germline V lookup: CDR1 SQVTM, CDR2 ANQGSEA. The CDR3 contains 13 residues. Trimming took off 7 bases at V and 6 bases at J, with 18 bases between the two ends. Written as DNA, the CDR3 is TGCAGCGGGAAGGGGGTTTCCGTGGCTGAAGCTTTCTTT. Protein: CSGKGVSVAEAFF.

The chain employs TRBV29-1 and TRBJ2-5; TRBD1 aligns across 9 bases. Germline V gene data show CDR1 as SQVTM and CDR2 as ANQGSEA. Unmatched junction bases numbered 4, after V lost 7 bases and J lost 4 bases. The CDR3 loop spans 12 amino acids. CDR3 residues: CSARTGAETQYF. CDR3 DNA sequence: TGCAGCGCTAGGACAGGGGCAGAGACCCAGTACTTC.

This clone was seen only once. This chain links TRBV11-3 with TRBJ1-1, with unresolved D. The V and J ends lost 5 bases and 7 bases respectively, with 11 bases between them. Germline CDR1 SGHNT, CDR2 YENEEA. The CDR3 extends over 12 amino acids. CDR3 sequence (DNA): TGTGCCAGCAGCCCAGGCGGGGATGAAGCTTTCTTT. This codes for CASSPGGDEAFF.

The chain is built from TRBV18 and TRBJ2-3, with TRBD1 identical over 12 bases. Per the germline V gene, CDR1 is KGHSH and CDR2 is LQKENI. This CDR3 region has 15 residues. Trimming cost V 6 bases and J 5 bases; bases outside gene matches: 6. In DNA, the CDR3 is TGTGCCAGCTCTCGAGGGACAGGGGGCATAGATACGCAGTATTTT. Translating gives CASSRGTGGIDTQYF.

CDR3 sequence (DNA): TGTGCCAGTAAAAGGGGGGCTAGCGGATACAATGAGCAGTTCTTC. Translation: CASKRGASGYNEQFF. This chain links TRBV19 with TRBJ2-1, with D perhaps matching TRBD2 (7 bases). This CDR3 is 15 amino acids long. V dropped 7 bases and J dropped 4 bases, with 17 bases sitting between them. CDR1 and CDR2 (germline): LNHDA, SQIVND (reference sequence).